This entry lists 29 T cell receptor beta chains sequenced from one sample in a study of blood T cell repertoires in COVID-19. Clones were sequenced by immunoSEQ multiplex PCR, and TCRdb holds only the in-frame ones, with some missing. Among some 110,000 clones, 85% to 90% were seen once, and the ten largest hold approximately 7.2%. The source material was peripheral blood. The source of these receptors is a man aged 65 to 85 who had recovered from COVID-19.

A note on this clone: The junction does not match germline at one end; this may be a read error. The rearrangement joins TRBV2 to TRBJ2-3, with D tentatively TRBD2 (5 bases). The CDR3 is made up of 15 amino acids. Germline V CDR1 and CDR2: SNHLY, FYNNEI. CDR3 DNA: TGTGCCAGCAGAGAAGGTGGGAGAGGGCCAGATACGCAGTATTTT. Translated: CASREGGRGPDTQYF.

This clone has just one count. The rearrangement uses TRBV5-6 and TRBJ1-2; D is possibly TRBD1 (5 bases). In germline, CDR1 is SGHDT, CDR2 YYEEEE. This CDR3 has 16 residues. V was pared by 1 base and J by 0 bases, with 13 bases between. Here the CDR3 reads CASSLFQTDANYGYTF. CDR3 nucleotide sequence: TGTGCCAGCAGCTTGTTCCAGACAGACGCTAACTATGGCTACACCTTC.

V is TRBV28 and J is TRBJ1-2; 7 nucleotides match TRBD1. The CDR3 totals 14 residues. Germline V gives CDR1 MDHEN, CDR2 SYDVKM. The ends lost 1 base at V and 2 bases at J; junction bases unmatched: 1. CDR3 protein: CASSLSDRNYGYTF. In DNA form, the CDR3 reads TGTGCCAGCAGTTTATCGGACAGGAACTATGGCTACACCTTC.

This clone was seen just once. The chain employs TRBV18 and TRBJ1-2; 9 nucleotides line up with TRBD1. Per germline, CDR1 KGHSH and CDR2 LQKENI. The CDR3 sequence is 14 residues long. Germline trimming cut 3 bases from V and 4 bases from J; bases unmatched to any gene: 3. In nucleotides, the CDR3 is TGTGCCAGCTCACCGGGACAGGGTACCTATGGCTACACCTTC. Translating gives CASSPGQGTYGYTF.

The chain combines TRBV7-2 with TRBJ1-1; D call uncertain. The CDR3 is 13 amino acids. CDR1 SGHTA and CDR2 FQGNSA come from the germline V gene. Trimming stripped 3 bases from V and 4 bases from J, with 9 bases between. The CDR3 is CASSFSEVTEAFF. CDR3 in DNA: TGTGCCAGCAGCTTCTCCGAGGTCACTGAAGCTTTCTTT.

The table lists this clone with a few counts. This same CDR3 is encoded by further DNA sequences in the sample. This chain joins TRBV27 and TRBJ1-1, with a tentative D call TRBD1 (6 bases). Germline CDR1 is MNHEY and CDR2 is SMNVEV (reference sequence). The CDR3 length is 14 residues. V dropped 2 bases and J dropped 1 base, with 8 bases sitting between them. The CDR3 loop reads CASSLRRGNTEAFF. CDR3 nucleotide sequence: TGTGCCAGCAGTTTACGCAGGGGGAACACTGAAGCTTTCTTT.

This clone was detected only once. This sequence joins TRBV13 and TRBJ2-1; a possible D gene is TRBD2 (6 bases). Germline values: CDR1 PRHDT, CDR2 FYEKMQ (reference sequence). This CDR3 is 15 amino acids long. Trimming took 9 bases from V and 3 from J, leaving 18 bases between them. The DNA for the CDR3 is TGTGCCAGTAAGAGGTTCCGGGACTTCTACAATGAGCAGTTCTTC. This gives the protein CASKRFRDFYNEQFF.

The V gene is TRBV5-1, the J gene TRBJ1-2, with D perhaps TRBD1 (6 bases). Germline values: CDR1 SGHRS, CDR2 YFSETQ. This CDR3 has 14 amino acids. Trimming removed 4 bases from V and 6 bases from J, with 16 bases in between. The CDR3 DNA reads as TGCGCCAGCAGCGCTTCAGGGGCCGGGGATGGCTACACCTTC. This gives the protein CASSASGAGDGYTF.

This chain connects TRBV9 to TRBJ2-1; perhaps TRBD1 as D (5 bases). The CDR3 extends over 15 amino acids. Germline CDR1 and CDR2: SGDLS and YYNGEE. V lost 2 bases, J lost 5 bases, and 14 bases lay in between. Here the CDR3 reads CASSVSTATNNEQFF. Written as DNA, the CDR3 is TGTGCCAGCAGCGTTTCGACAGCCACCAACAATGAGCAGTTCTTC.

The rearrangement links TRBV19 to TRBJ2-1; 13 nucleotides align to TRBD2. V trimming: 5 bases; J trimming: 8 bases; junction bases outside the gene matches: 6. The CDR3 length is 15 residues. CDR1 and CDR2 from the germline V gene are LNHDA and SQIVND (reference sequence). As DNA, the CDR3 is TGTGCCAGTAGTTTACTAGCGGGAGGGGACGATGAGCAGTTCTTC. This codes for CASSLLAGGDDEQFF.

V is TRBV5-1 and J is TRBJ2-6; D may be TRBD2 (6 bases). This CDR3 has 20 amino acids. The V end was cut by 4 bases, the J end by 1 base, with 24 bases between. Germline V gene lookup returns CDR1 SGHRS and CDR2 YFSETQ. The chain's CDR3 is CASSGGTKTRHKSGANVLTF. For the CDR3, the DNA is TGCGCCAGCAGCGGGGGGACGAAGACAAGACACAAATCTGGGGCCAACGTCCTGACTTTC.

The chain employs TRBV27 and TRBJ1-1; D remains ambiguous. The V gene lost 8 bases and the J gene lost 5 bases, with 15 bases spanning the gap. CDR3 length: 13 amino acids. The germline CDR1 and CDR2 sequences are MNHEY and SMNVEV (reference sequence). CDR3 nucleotide sequence: TGTGCCAGCGGTTCAGCGCGACGGACTGAAGCTTTCTTT. This sequence encodes CASGSARRTEAFF.

This clone was recorded once. This chain uses TRBV7-2 with TRBJ2-3; weak D call: TRBD1 (6 bases). Trimming removed 1 base at V and 4 bases at J, with 12 bases between. The CDR3 is 15 residues long. Germline CDR1 reads SGHTA; CDR2 reads FQGNSA. CDR3 coding DNA: TGTGCCAGCAGCTTAGGAGGGGGTTTGGCAGATACGCAGTATTTT. Its translation is CASSLGGGLADTQYF.

V usage is TRBV12-3 or TRBV12-4 and J usage is TRBJ1-2; D perhaps matches TRBD1 (5 bases). The CDR3 is made up of 13 amino acids. V was cut by 1 base and J by 8 bases, with 11 bases left in between. In nucleotides, the CDR3 is TGTGCCAGCAGTTTAGTCAGGGATCGAGGCTACACCTTC. Amino acid sequence: CASSLVRDRGYTF.

J is TRBJ1-6 and V is TRBV9; no clear D gene. The CDR3 extends over 15 amino acids. CDR1 and CDR2 (germline): SGDLS, YYNGEE. Trimming pared 0 bases from V and 4 bases from J, leaving 8 bases between. This CDR3 reads CASSVESLYNSPLHF. In nucleotides, the CDR3 is TGTGCCAGCAGCGTAGAGAGTTTGTATAATTCACCCCTCCACTTT.

Notes on this clone: The same CDR3 also results from other DNA sequences found in this sample. This chain's CDR3 is CASSQPGLSSYNEQFF. CDR3 coding DNA: TGTGCCAGCAGCCAGCCGGGACTCAGCTCCTACAATGAGCAGTTCTTC. J is TRBJ2-1 and V is TRBV4-2; a weak D match, TRBD2 (6 bases). This CDR3 region has 16 residues. With 3 bases removed from V and 0 bases from J, the gap between germline ends came to 12 bases. CDR1 is LGHNA and CDR2 is YNFKEQ in the germline V gene.

This clone was counted only a few times. CDR3 coding DNA: TGCGCCAGCAGCTTACTAGCGGGGGAGTCTTTAGGAGATACGCAGTATTTT. This sequence encodes CASSLLAGESLGDTQYF. This chain uses TRBV5-1 with TRBJ2-3, with 11 bases that match TRBD2. This CDR3 contains 17 residues. The V segment lost 2 bases and the J segment 5 bases; nucleotides outside the gene matches: 10. Germline-derived CDR1 and CDR2 are SGHRS and YFSETQ.

The chain links TRBV6-1 to TRBJ2-1; 10 bases are a match to TRBD1. The CDR3 runs 15 residues. CDR1 and CDR2 from the germline V gene are MNHNS and SASEGT. Unmatched junction bases numbered 5, after V lost 3 bases and J lost 6 bases. The CDR3 protein is CASSEWTGGSNEQFF. As DNA, the CDR3 is TGTGCCAGCAGTGAGTGGACAGGGGGGTCCAATGAGCAGTTCTTC.

The chain is built from TRBV7-2 and TRBJ1-1, with D hard to call. The germline gives CDR1 SGHTA, CDR2 FQGNSA. This CDR3 contains 14 residues. Trimming stripped 5 bases from V and 0 bases from J, with 10 bases between. CDR3 protein: CASSPRGMNTEAFF. The CDR3, as DNA: TGTGCCAGCAGCCCCCGAGGCATGAACACTGAAGCTTTCTTT.

This clone occurred once. This chain connects TRBV11-2 to TRBJ2-5; D possibly corresponds to TRBD2 (7 bases). The V gene lost 1 base and the J gene lost 5 bases, with 14 bases spanning the gap. This CDR3 is 15 amino acids long. Germline V gene sequence: CDR1 SGHAT, CDR2 FQNNGV. As DNA, the CDR3 is TGTGCCAGCAGCTTAGGGGGGGGCCTGGCGGAGACCCAGTACTTC. This gives the protein CASSLGGGLAETQYF.

The rearrangement uses TRBV28 and TRBJ1-2; D gene uncertain. This CDR3 region has 11 residues. Looked up from germline, CDR1 is MDHEN and CDR2 is SYDVKM. Written as DNA, the CDR3 is TGTGCTACTACCACTAACTATGGCTACACCTTC. Translated: CATTTNYGYTF.

The chain recombines TRBV6-5 with TRBJ1-1; 9 bases are a match to TRBD1. This CDR3 region has 14 residues. Unmatched junction bases numbered 7, after V lost 6 bases and J lost 5 bases. Germline-derived CDR1 and CDR2 are MNHEY and SVGAGI. CDR3 bases: TGTGCCAGCAGCTCCGGGACAGGGAGGACTGAAGCTTTCTTT. This gives the protein CASSSGTGRTEAFF.

The V gene is TRBV7-3, the J gene TRBJ2-1; 13 nucleotides agree with TRBD2. This CDR3 is 16 amino acids long. The germline gives CDR1 SGHTA, CDR2 FQGTGA. With 5 bases clipped from V and 2 bases from J, the junction kept 3 bases outside the gene matches. CDR3 region: CASSPTSGGAYNEQFF. DNA for the CDR3: TGTGCCAGCAGCCCAACTAGCGGGGGGGCCTACAATGAGCAGTTCTTC.

This chain joins TRBV13 and TRBJ1-1; 8 bases map to TRBD1. Germline V gene data show CDR1 as PRHDT and CDR2 as FYEKMQ (reference sequence). Trimming took 5 bases from V and 4 from J; bases not matched to a gene: 6. CDR3 length: 14 residues. DNA for the CDR3: TGTGCCAGCAGCAGTCGTGACAGGGGCACTGAAGCTTTCTTT. It encodes CASSSRDRGTEAFF.

The V gene is TRBV5-4, the J gene TRBJ2-7; 8 bases line up with TRBD1. Germline CDR1 and CDR2: SGHNT and YYREEE (reference sequence). V lost 3 bases, J lost 2 bases, and 4 bases stayed unmatched. The CDR3 spans 14 residues. The CDR3 loop is CASSSQGVAYEQYF. CDR3 coding DNA: TGTGCCAGCAGCTCACAGGGGGTCGCCTACGAGCAGTACTTC. Based on the CDR3 plus reference TRBV5-4 and TRBJ2-7, the full variable domain is ETGVTQSPTHLIKTRGQQVTLRCSSQSGHNTVSWYQQALGQGPQFIFQYYREEENGRGNFPPRFSGLQFPNYSSELNVNALELDDSALYLCASSSQGVAYEQYFGPGTRLTVT.

A single count supports this clone. The J gene is TRBJ1-1, the V gene TRBV18, with D possibly being TRBD1 (6 bases). The CDR3 spans 15 residues. Looked up from germline, CDR1 is KGHSH and CDR2 is LQKENI. V lost 1 base to trimming and J lost 5 bases, with 14 bases between them. CDR3 nucleotide sequence: TGTGCCAGCTCACCACGGGGGGGGCTGGTTACTGAAGCTTTCTTT. Its protein product is CASSPRGGLVTEAFF.

This clone occurred a few times. The chain links TRBV9 to TRBJ2-3; 14 bases are shared with TRBD2. The CDR3 totals 18 residues. Germline V lookup: CDR1 SGDLS, CDR2 YYNGEE. J lost 5 bases, V lost 0 bases, and 8 bases had no gene match. The CDR3 protein is CASSVEVTSGRALDTQYF. The DNA for the CDR3 is TGTGCCAGCAGCGTAGAAGTGACTAGCGGGAGGGCCTTAGATACGCAGTATTTT.

V usage is TRBV5-1 and J usage is TRBJ1-4; 7 bases fit TRBD1. With 5 bases clipped from V and 7 bases from J, the junction kept 11 bases outside the gene matches. CDR1 and CDR2 (germline): SGHRS, YFSETQ. CDR3 length equals 15 residues. This CDR3 is CASRQTGVRFEKLFF. CDR3 bases: TGCGCCAGCAGACAAACAGGGGTTCGGTTTGAAAAACTGTTTTTT.

The chain is built from TRBV6-5 and TRBJ2-7; perhaps TRBD1 as D (6 bases). Trimming took 11 bases from V and 1 from J, leaving 18 bases between them. Germline CDR1 reads MNHEY; CDR2 reads SVGAGI. The CDR3 sequence is 14 residues long. As DNA, the CDR3 is TGTGCCGTCAAGGCAGGGGTTTTTTCCTACGAGCAGTACTTC. Translation gives CAVKAGVFSYEQYF.